These 27 T cell receptor beta chains came from one sample sequenced in a study of long-term antiretroviral therapy in people with HIV (dated by TCRdb to between 2020 and 2023). Sequencing of the TRB variable region was done with the immunoSEQ hsTCRB v3.0 assay at survey level resolution. The clones in this table, taken by TCRdb from immuneACCESS, are in-frame only. Not every clone is retained; where verified, under half of the shortfall comes from an unresolved V gene, and the cause of the rest is unknown. The sample table contains approximately 20,000 clones; only one count was recorded for roughly 89% of them. Jointly, the top ten make up around 4% of the sample. The sequencing here drew on unsorted PBMCs, taken 2.1 years after starting antiretroviral therapy. Source of these receptors: a man between 18 and 35 years old with HIV.

The CDR3 DNA reads TGTGCCACCAGCAGAGTCAGGGATCACTATGGCTACACCTTC. Translation: CATSRVRDHYGYTF. The chain has TRBV15 and TRBJ1-2, with D possibly TRBD1 on 5 matching bases. Looked up from germline, CDR1 is LNHNV and CDR2 is YYDKDF (reference sequence). The V end was cut by 1 base, the J end by 3 bases, with 9 bases between. This CDR3 is 14 amino acids long.

The J gene is TRBJ1-1, the V gene TRBV2; D is uncertain. The CDR3 is made up of 12 amino acids. Deletions cut 10 bases from V and 5 bases from J, with 14 bases between. Germline V gene lookup returns CDR1 SNHLY and CDR2 FYNNEI. CDR3 residues: CAITPSRTEAFF. CDR3 nucleotide sequence: TGTGCCATCACACCCTCGCGGACTGAAGCTTTCTTT.

J is TRBJ2-3 and V is TRBV25-1; perhaps TRBD1 as D (6 bases). Between the trimmed V and J ends, which lost 6 bases and 4 bases, there was a span of 8 bases. Per the germline V gene, CDR1 is MGHDK and CDR2 is SYGVNS. CDR3 length equals 12 residues. The CDR3 here is CASRQGADTQYF. The CDR3, as DNA: TGTGCCAGCAGACAGGGCGCAGATACGCAGTATTTT.

The chain combines TRBV7-9 with TRBJ1-6; 9 positions match TRBD1. The CDR3 extends over 16 amino acids. CDR1 is SEHNR and CDR2 is FQNEAQ in the germline V gene (reference sequence). Trimming removed 6 bases from V and 7 bases from J; junction bases left unmatched: 10. This CDR3 reads CASRSPPGQGNSPLHF. The CDR3 region has the DNA TGTGCCAGCAGGTCGCCCCCGGGACAGGGAAATTCACCCCTCCACTTT.

This chain connects TRBV6-1 to TRBJ1-2; D not resolved. The CDR3 totals 18 residues. Trimming took 6 bases from V and 6 from J, leaving 29 bases between them. Germline CDR1 and CDR2: MNHNS and SASEGT. The DNA for the CDR3 is TGTGCCAGCAGAGAAACCCCATCGGGCTTGGAGGTCGTCGATGGCTACACCTTC. Translated: CASRETPSGLEVVDGYTF.

The genes are TRBV7-2 and TRBJ2-5; no reliable D call. The CDR3 runs to 13 residues. CDR1 and CDR2 from the germline V gene are SGHTA and FQGNSA. Between the trimmed V and J ends, which lost 8 bases and 2 bases, there was a span of 12 bases. The CDR3 coding sequence is TGTGCCAGCGGTAAGGCGTCACAAGAGACCCAGTACTTC. It yields the protein CASGKASQETQYF.

CDR3 residues: CASSEDLVGYTF. The CDR3 DNA is TGCGCCAGCAGTGAAGACCTAGTAGGCTACACCTTC. The V call is TRBV10-2, the J call TRBJ1-2; no clear D gene. The CDR3 has 12 amino acids. Germline V CDR1 and CDR2: WSHSY, SAAADI. The V end lost 3 bases, the J end lost 8 bases, and 10 bases lay between the germline ends.

The gene calls are TRBV16 and TRBJ1-5, with D unclear. Germline-derived CDR1 and CDR2 are KGHSY and FQNENV. There are 15 residues in the CDR3. V lost 2 bases, J lost 5 bases, and 13 bases lay in between. CDR3 residues: CASSQGRVGDQPQHF. In DNA form, the CDR3 reads TGTGCCAGCAGCCAAGGTAGGGTCGGCGATCAGCCCCAGCATTTT. Combining the CDR3 with reference TRBV16 and TRBJ1-5 gives the whole variable domain GEEVAQTPKHLVRGEGQKAKLYCAPIKGHSYVFWYQQVLKNEFKFLISFQNENVFDETGMPKERFSAKCLPNSPCSLEIQATKLEDSAVYFCASSQGRVGDQPQHFGDGTRLSIL.

This chain joins TRBV5-6 and TRBJ2-1, with D hard to call. The CDR3 has 12 amino acids. Trimming removed 1 base from V and 7 bases from J, with 6 bases in between. The germline gives CDR1 SGHDT, CDR2 YYEEEE. The CDR3 protein is CASSLSTNEQFF. In DNA form, the CDR3 reads TGTGCCAGCAGCTTGTCGACGAATGAGCAGTTCTTC.

Here the CDR3 DNA reads TGTGCCAGCAGCCCCCGCGGGGAGGGGGGCCGTGGAAACACCATATATTTT. Amino acid sequence: CASSPRGEGGRGNTIYF. The chain employs TRBV9 and TRBJ1-3, with D possibly TRBD1 on 6 matching bases. The CDR3 contains 17 residues. The ends were cut back, 4 bases at V and 3 bases at J, with 20 bases in the middle. CDR1 and CDR2 from the germline V gene are SGDLS and YYNGEE.

The rearrangement links TRBV5-4 to TRBJ1-2; D uncertain. The V end lost 7 bases, the J end lost 0 bases, and 13 bases lay between the germline ends. Per germline, CDR1 SGHNT and CDR2 YYREEE (reference sequence). CDR3 size: 14 residues. CDR3 residues: CASSLSRTNYGYTF. The CDR3 nucleotides are TGTGCCAGCTCTCTGTCCAGAACTAACTATGGCTACACCTTC.

This chain's CDR3 is CASSVGGLGTEAFF. DNA of the CDR3: TGTGCCAGCAGCGTAGGGGGGCTGGGAACTGAAGCTTTCTTT. The rearrangement joins TRBV9 to TRBJ1-1; possible D gene TRBD1, 6 bases. The length of the CDR3 is 14 residues. The germline V and J ends were trimmed by 0 bases and 5 bases, with 11 bases remaining between them. Germline values: CDR1 SGDLS, CDR2 YYNGEE.

The chain has TRBV2 and TRBJ1-1; unclear D gene. The V end lost 2 bases, the J end lost 8 bases, and 24 bases lay between the germline ends. The CDR3 totals 17 residues. CDR1 is SNHLY and CDR2 is FYNNEI in the germline V gene. The CDR3 loop reads CASSEKGIGRDYTEAFF. The CDR3 bases are TGTGCCAGCAGTGAAAAGGGTATAGGGAGGGATTATACGGAAGCTTTCTTT.

The chain carries TRBV11-2 and TRBJ2-7; the match to TRBD1 covers 9 bases. The germline V gene encodes CDR1 SGHAT and CDR2 FQNNGV. V lost 4 bases to trimming and J lost 3 bases; unmatched junction nucleotides: 4. CDR3 length equals 14 residues. Here the CDR3 reads CASSSDRGSYEQYF. The CDR3, as DNA: TGTGCCAGCAGCTCGGACAGGGGAAGCTACGAGCAGTACTTC.

V is TRBV19 and J is TRBJ1-5, with TRBD1 as a possible D gene (6 bases). The CDR3 covers 14 residues. Per the germline V gene, CDR1 is LNHDA and CDR2 is SQIVND (reference sequence). Trimming took off 6 bases at V and 3 bases at J, with 12 bases between the two ends. This CDR3 reads CASRAGQINQPQHF. For the CDR3, the DNA is TGTGCCAGTAGGGCCGGACAGATCAATCAGCCCCAGCATTTT.

The count of this clone is one. The V call is TRBV30, the J call TRBJ1-5; 7 bases agree with TRBD1. Trimming at V came to 1 base and at J to 6 bases, leaving 9 bases not matched to a gene. The CDR3 has 15 residues. CDR1 and CDR2 (germline): GTSNPN, SVGIG (reference sequence). As DNA, the CDR3 is TGTGCCTGGAGTGGTCGGCAGGGGGAGGGTCAGCCCCAGCATTTT. This codes for CAWSGRQGEGQPQHF.

In its sample, this clone was seen once. V usage is TRBV21-1 and J usage is TRBJ2-3; TRBD2 is the table's D call and was not checked against the DNA. TRBV21-1 is assigned pseudogene status. This CDR3 has 15 residues. The CDR3 loop reads CASSRTSGGSDTQYF. As DNA, the CDR3 is TGTGCCAGCAGCCGCACTAGCGGGGGTTCCGATACGCAGTATTTT.

The genes are TRBV5-1 and TRBJ2-7, with D uncertain. The CDR3 runs to 14 residues. Trimming pared 1 base from V and 4 bases from J, leaving 12 bases between. Germline loops: CDR1 SGHRS, CDR2 YFSETQ. The CDR3 here is CASSLYGGSYEQYF. CDR3 coding DNA: TGCGCCAGCAGCTTGTATGGTGGGTCGTACGAGCAGTACTTC.

The CDR3 reads CASSTTGGWYGYTF. DNA of the CDR3: TGCGCCAGCAGCACCACAGGGGGTTGGTATGGCTACACCTTC. V usage is TRBV4-1 and J usage is TRBJ1-2; TRBD1 aligns across 8 bases. The CDR3 has 14 amino acids. Germline trimming cut 5 bases from V and 5 bases from J; bases unmatched to any gene: 7. Germline loops: CDR1 MGHRA, CDR2 YSYEKL.

V usage is TRBV7-8 and J usage is TRBJ2-5, with D possibly being TRBD1 or TRBD2 (6 bases each). This CDR3 spans 14 amino acids. The V end was cut by 6 bases, the J end by 5 bases, with 16 bases between. Germline V lookup: CDR1 SGHVS, CDR2 FQNEAQ. The CDR3 DNA reads as TGTGCCAGCAGTTTGGGGGGCGGGGTTGAGACCCAGTACTTC. Protein product: CASSLGGGVETQYF.

The chain's CDR3 is CASSRLRGYEQYF. The CDR3 nucleotides are TGTGCCAGCAGTCGCCTCAGGGGCTACGAGCAGTACTTC. The chain employs TRBV5-4 and TRBJ2-7, with TRBD1 as a possible D gene (6 bases). Trimming left V 5 bases short and J 3 bases short, with 12 bases between. Germline CDR1 and CDR2: SGHNT and YYREEE (reference sequence). The CDR3 runs 13 residues.

The genes are TRBV30 and TRBJ1-3; the match to TRBD1 covers 9 bases. Germline V lookup: CDR1 GTSNPN, CDR2 SVGIG (reference sequence). The CDR3 has 13 residues. V shed 4 bases and J 2 bases; nucleotides not matched to a gene: 0. Here the CDR3 DNA reads TGTGCCTGGAACAGGGGGCCTGGAAACACCATATATTTT. Its translation is CAWNRGPGNTIYF.

The chain links TRBV10-3 to TRBJ1-5; possibly TRBD1 for D (5 bases). Looked up from germline, CDR1 is ENHRY and CDR2 is SYGVKD. Trimming pared 9 bases from V and 4 bases from J, leaving 13 bases between. The CDR3 loop spans 13 amino acids. For the CDR3, the DNA is TGTGCCATAGCGACAGTTGGAAATCAGCCCCAGCATTTT. Amino acids: CAIATVGNQPQHF.

The rearrangement links TRBV30 to TRBJ2-7, with TRBD1 matching 8 bases. The junction had 12 bases not matched to a gene; V was cut back by 6 bases and J by 2 bases. The CDR3 has 15 residues. Germline CDR1 reads GTSNPN; CDR2 reads SVGIG (reference sequence). This chain's CDR3 is CACLTSGTGAYEQYF. CDR3 sequence (DNA): TGTGCCTGCCTTACTTCCGGGACAGGAGCCTACGAGCAGTACTTC.

The chain joins TRBV9 to TRBJ1-3, with D perhaps matching TRBD1 (6 bases). Germline V gene sequence: CDR1 SGDLS, CDR2 YYNGEE. Trimming cost V 6 bases and J 1 base, with 11 bases left between them. CDR3 length equals 14 residues. CDR3 amino acids: CASTRGGSGNTIYF. In DNA form, the CDR3 reads TGTGCCAGCACCCGAGGGGGATCTGGAAACACCATATATTTT. Looking up the rest from reference TRBV9 and TRBJ1-3 gives the full variable domain: DSGVTQTPKHLITATGQRVTLRCSPRSGDLSVYWYQQSLDQGLQFLIQYYNGEERAKGNILERFSAQQFPDLHSELNLSSLELGDSALYFCASTRGGSGNTIYFGEGSWLTVV.

A single count supports this clone. This chain connects TRBV4-3 to TRBJ1-2, with unresolved D. Germline V CDR1 and CDR2: LGHNA, YSLEER. The V gene lost 4 bases and the J gene lost 1 base, with 10 bases spanning the gap. There are 14 residues in the CDR3. In DNA, the CDR3 is TGCGCCAGCAGCCCCTCCCGGTTTAACTATGGCTACACCTTC. The encoded protein is CASSPSRFNYGYTF.

CDR3: CSVSTSVETQYF. The CDR3 DNA reads TGCAGCGTCTCGACTAGCGTGGAGACCCAGTACTTC. The rearrangement uses TRBV29-1 and TRBJ2-5; 8 nucleotides agree with TRBD2. This CDR3 is 12 amino acids long. Germline V gene sequence: CDR1 SQVTM, CDR2 ANQGSEA. Trimming cost V 6 bases and J 5 bases; bases outside gene matches: 5.